The entry below gives a single T cell receptor (beta chain) sequence along with its context. Here immunoSEQ multiplex PCR was the method, and the copy in TCRdb shows in-frame clones only, minus some. The data hold some 180,000 clones, with around 80% observed a single time. This entry is derived from a study of blood T cell repertoires in COVID-19. The Seattle site enrolled patients during active infection and followed them longitudinally. This CDR3 region has 13 residues. The germline V and J ends were trimmed by 4 bases and 0 bases, with 3 bases remaining between them. Germline V gene sequence: CDR1 SGHAT, CDR2 FQNNGV.

The source material was peripheral blood. The V and J genes are TRBV11-2 and TRBJ2-2; no clear D gene. This TCR was recovered from a woman aged 40-49 years with COVID-19, enrolled during active disease. The CDR3: CASSYTNTGELFF. DNA for the CDR3: TGTGCCAGCAGCTACACGAACACCGGGGAGCTGTTTTTT.